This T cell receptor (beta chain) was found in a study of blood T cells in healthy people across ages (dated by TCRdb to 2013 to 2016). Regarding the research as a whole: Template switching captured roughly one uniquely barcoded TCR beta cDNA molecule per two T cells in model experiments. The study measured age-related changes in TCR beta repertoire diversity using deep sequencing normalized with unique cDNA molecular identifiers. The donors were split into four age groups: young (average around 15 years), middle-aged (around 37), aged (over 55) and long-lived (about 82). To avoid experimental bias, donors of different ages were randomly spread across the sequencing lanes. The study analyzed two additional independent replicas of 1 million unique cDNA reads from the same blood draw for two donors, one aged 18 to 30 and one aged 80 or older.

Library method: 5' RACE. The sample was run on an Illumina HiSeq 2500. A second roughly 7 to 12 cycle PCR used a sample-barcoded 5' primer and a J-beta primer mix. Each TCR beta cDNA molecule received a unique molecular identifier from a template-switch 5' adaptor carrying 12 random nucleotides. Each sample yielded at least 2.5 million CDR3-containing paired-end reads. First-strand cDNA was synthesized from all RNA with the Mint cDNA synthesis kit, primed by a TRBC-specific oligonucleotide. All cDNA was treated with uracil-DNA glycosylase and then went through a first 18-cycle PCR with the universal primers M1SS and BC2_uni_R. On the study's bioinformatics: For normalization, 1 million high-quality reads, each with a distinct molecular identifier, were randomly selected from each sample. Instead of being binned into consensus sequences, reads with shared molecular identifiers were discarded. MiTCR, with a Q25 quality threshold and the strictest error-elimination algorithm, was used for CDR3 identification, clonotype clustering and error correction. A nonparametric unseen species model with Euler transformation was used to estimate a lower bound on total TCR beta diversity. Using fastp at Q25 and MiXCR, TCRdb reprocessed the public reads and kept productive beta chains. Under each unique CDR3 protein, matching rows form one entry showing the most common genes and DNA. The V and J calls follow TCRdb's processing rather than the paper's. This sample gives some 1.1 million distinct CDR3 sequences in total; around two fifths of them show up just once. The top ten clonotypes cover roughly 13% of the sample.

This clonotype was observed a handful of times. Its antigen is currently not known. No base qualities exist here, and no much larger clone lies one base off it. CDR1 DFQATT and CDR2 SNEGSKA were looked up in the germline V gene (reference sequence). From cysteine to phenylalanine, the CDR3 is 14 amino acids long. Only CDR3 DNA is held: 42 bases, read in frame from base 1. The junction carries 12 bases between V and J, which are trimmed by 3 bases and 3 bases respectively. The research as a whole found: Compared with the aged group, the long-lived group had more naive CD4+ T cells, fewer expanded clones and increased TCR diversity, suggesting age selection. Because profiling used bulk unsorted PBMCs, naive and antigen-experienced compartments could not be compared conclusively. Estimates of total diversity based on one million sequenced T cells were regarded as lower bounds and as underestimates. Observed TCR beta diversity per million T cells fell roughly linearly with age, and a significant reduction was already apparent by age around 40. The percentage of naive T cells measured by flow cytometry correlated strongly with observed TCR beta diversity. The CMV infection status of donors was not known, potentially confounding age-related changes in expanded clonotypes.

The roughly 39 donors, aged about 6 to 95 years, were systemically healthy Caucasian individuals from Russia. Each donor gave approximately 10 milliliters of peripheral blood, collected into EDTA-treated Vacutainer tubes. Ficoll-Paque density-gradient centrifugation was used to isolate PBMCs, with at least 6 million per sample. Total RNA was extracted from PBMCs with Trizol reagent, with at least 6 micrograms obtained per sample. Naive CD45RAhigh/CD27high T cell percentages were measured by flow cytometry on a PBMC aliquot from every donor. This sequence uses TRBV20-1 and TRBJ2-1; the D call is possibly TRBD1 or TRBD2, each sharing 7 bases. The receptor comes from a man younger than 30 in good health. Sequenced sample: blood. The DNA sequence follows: TGCAGTGCTAGGACAGGGAGGGGCTACAATGAGCAGTTCTTC. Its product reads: CSARTGRGYNEQFF.